The sequence of this TCR beta chain was determined in a study of immune evolution from preneoplasia to lung adenocarcinoma (dated by TCRdb to the early 2020s). For the study in its entirety: The study profiled immune contexture across lung adenocarcinoma precursors and invasive adenocarcinoma using immune gene expression, TCR sequencing and multiplex immunofluorescence. Resected precursor lesions (AAH, AIS, MIA) and invasive adenocarcinomas were each compared against paired morphologically normal lung tissue. Sample size was based on specimen availability rather than a prior power calculation. The immune data were combined with whole exome sequencing and methylation data from the same cohort of nodules. The overall cohort comprised 55 or so patients with pulmonary nodules who underwent surgical resection. A total of 50 to 55 patients contributed TCR sequencing data. According to the study, some 110 samples went through TCR sequencing. Class I HLA alleles were inferred from exome data with POLYSOLVER, and allele-specific HLA loss was detected with LOHHLA.

V sheds 1 base and J sheds 6 bases, leaving 1 base between their ends. For CDR1 and CDR2, the germline V gene lists LGHNA and YNFKEQ. The CDR3 numbers 11 residues from cysteine through phenylalanine. The retained sequence is limited to the CDR3, 33 bases, with the frame set at the first base. The immunoSEQ hsTCRbeta Kit was used to sequence TCR beta CDR3 regions from DNA. The study's processing was this. The ImmunoSEQ Analyzer was used to analyse the TCR sequencing data. T cell clonality was defined as 1 minus Pielou's evenness computed on productive rearrangements. The inverse Simpson index, applied to productive templates, was used to measure T cell diversity. T cell density was TCR beta template counts normalized to usable DNA, estimated by amplifying and sequencing housekeeping genes. Two-sided Kruskal-Wallis tests were used to compare TCR metrics across histologic stages. TCRdb retrieved this table from immuneACCESS and kept in-frame rearrangements only. Not all clones are present; in checked studies, unresolved V genes account for under half, and no reason is known for the remainder. D and trimming were read from the DNA, whereas the V and J calls and clone size are those reported in that table. In all, the sample holds approximately 3,700 clones, and over 70% of those were seen once. The ten biggest clones cover about 12% of the sample.

About this clone: What antigen it recognizes has not been identified. Base qualities are not provided; no much larger clone lies one nucleotide away.

Resection was performed on patients in Japan or China between about 2013 and 2018. Histologic diagnosis of each case was confirmed independently by two lung cancer pathologists on H&E slides. DNA was isolated from FFPE tissue using the AllPrep DNA/RNA FFPE Kit. Broader findings and caveats from the paper: The findings rested on association rather than direct causation, and larger cohorts with long-term follow-up and longitudinal biopsies were considered necessary. Normal lung showed the highest clonality, whereas later-stage lesions appeared to have higher T cell density and diversity but lower clonality. Top T cell clone frequencies were highest in normal lung and appeared to decrease progressively from AAH through AIS, MIA and invasive adenocarcinoma. All patients were from Japan and China, so applicability to Western populations was uncertain.

Sequencing was performed on FFPE adjacent normal lung tissue. The clonotype comes from an older person with lung adenocarcinoma. This chain is built from TRBV4-2 and TRBJ2-1; too little of a D gene remains to name it. The base sequence is TGTGCCAGCAGCCAAGTCAATGAGCAGTTCTTC. The resulting protein is CASSQVNEQFF.